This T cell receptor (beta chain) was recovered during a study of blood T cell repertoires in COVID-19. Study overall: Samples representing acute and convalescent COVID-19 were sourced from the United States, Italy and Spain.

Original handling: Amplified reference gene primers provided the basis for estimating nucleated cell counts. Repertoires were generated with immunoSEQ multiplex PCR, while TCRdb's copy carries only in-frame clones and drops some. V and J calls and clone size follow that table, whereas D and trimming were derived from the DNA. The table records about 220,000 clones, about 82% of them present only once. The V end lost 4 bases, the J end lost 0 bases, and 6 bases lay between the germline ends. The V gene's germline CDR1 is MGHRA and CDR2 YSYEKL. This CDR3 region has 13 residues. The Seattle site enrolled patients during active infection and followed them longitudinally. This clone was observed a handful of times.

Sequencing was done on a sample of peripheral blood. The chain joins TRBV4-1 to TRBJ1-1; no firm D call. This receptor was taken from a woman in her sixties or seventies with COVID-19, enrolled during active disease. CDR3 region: CASSPGVNTEAFF. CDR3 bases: TGCGCCAGCAGCCCCGGGGTGAACACTGAAGCTTTCTTT.